The source of this TCR beta chain is a study of T cell responses to AZD1222 COVID-19 vaccine. Trimming removed 3 bases at V and 0 bases at J, with 12 bases between. Germline lookup yields CDR1 SGDLS and CDR2 YYNGEE. This CDR3 region has 15 residues. Findings and limits, study-wide: Vaccination with two AZD1222 doses was followed by a rise in Spike-specific TCR breadth and depth. Only 5 or 6 people who got AZD1222 tested seropositive at baseline. Clonal diversity may have been underestimated, and the donors were mostly white British, with more females than males.

Clones were sequenced by immunoSEQ multiplex PCR, and TCRdb holds only the in-frame ones, with some missing. The table includes around 180,000 clones, 90% detected once. This clone was recorded once. Its matching antigen is unknown. The chain has TRBV9 and TRBJ1-2, with a tentative D call TRBD1 (5 bases). The clonotype was recovered from an adult in good health. Specimen: peripheral blood, collected on day 0 of AZD1222 vaccination. Here the CDR3 DNA reads TGTGCCAGCAGCGGGGGGACGGTTACTAACTATGGCTACACCTTC. Translating it yields CASSGGTVTNYGYTF.